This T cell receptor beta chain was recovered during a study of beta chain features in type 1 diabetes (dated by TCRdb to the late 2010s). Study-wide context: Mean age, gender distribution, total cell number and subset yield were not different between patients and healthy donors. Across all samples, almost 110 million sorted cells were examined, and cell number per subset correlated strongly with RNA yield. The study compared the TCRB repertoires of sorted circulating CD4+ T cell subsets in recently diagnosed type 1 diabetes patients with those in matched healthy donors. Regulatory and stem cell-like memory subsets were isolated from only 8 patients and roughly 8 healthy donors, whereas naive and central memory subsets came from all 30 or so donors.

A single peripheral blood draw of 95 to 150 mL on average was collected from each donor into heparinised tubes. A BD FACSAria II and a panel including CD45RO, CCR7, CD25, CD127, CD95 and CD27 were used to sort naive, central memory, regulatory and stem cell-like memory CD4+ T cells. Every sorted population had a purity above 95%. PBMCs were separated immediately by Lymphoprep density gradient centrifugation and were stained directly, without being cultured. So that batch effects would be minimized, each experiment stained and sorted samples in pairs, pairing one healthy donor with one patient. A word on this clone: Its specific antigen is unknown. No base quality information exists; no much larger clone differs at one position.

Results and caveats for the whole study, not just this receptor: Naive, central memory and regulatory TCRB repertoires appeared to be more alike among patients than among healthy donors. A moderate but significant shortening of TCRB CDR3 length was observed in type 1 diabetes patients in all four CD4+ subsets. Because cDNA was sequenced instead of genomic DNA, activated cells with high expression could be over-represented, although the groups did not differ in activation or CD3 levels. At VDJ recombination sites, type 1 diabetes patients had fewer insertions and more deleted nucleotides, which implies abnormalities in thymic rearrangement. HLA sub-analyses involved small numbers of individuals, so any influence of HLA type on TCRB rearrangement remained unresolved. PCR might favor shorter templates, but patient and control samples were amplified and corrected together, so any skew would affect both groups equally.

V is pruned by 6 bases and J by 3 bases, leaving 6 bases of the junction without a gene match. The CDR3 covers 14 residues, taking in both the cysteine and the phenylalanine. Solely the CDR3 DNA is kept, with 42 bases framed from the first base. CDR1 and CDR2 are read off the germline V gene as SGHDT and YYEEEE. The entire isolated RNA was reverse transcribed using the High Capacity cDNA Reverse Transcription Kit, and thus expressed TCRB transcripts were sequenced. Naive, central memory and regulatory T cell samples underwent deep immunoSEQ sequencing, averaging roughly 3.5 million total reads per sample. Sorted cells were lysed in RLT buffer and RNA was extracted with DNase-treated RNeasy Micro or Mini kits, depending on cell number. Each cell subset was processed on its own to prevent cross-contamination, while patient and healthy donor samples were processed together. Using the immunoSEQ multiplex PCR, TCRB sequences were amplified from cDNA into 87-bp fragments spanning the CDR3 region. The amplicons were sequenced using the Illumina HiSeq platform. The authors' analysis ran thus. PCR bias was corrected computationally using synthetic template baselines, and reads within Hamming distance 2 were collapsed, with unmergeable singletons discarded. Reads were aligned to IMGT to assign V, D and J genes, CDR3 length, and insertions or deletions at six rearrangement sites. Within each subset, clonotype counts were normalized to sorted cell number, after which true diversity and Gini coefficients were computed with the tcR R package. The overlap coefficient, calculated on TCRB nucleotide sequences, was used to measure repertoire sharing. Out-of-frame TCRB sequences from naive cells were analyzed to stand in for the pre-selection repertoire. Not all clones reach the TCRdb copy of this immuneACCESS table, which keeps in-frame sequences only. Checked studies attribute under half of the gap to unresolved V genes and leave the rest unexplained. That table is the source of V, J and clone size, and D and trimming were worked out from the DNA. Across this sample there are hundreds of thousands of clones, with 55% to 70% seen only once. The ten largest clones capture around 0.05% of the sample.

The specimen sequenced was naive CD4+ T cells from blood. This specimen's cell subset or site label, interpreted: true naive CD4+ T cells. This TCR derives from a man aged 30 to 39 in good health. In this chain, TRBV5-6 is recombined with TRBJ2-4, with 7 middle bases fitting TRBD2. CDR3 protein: CASKTLADKNIQYF. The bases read TGTGCCAGCAAAACGCTAGCGGACAAAAACATTCAGTACTTC.